The following is a TCR beta chain sequence with its context. Its antigen is as yet unknown. Sequenced by immunoSEQ multiplex PCR; TCRdb stores in-frame clones only, minus some. The sample includes 60,000 to 65,000 clones, about 90% of them seen just once. Patients were excluded for autoimmune disease history or systemic immunosuppression. The data stem from a study of OX40 agonist ivuxolimab in advanced cancers. Study information: The mean age was around 56 years, ranging from roughly 23 to 79, with approximately 85% of participants male.

General study findings and limits: Antigen specificity remained undetermined for the expanded peripheral T cells.

The sample here was CD4+ or CD8+ T cells sorted from blood, taken in a trial of the OX40 agonist ivuxolimab. The receptor's source is an adult with an advanced solid tumor such as melanoma, head and neck, liver or kidney cancer.

CDR3 residues: CASSHGTVNTEAFF. The CDR3 nucleotides read TGTGCCAGCAGTCACGGTACGGTGAACACTGAAGCTTTCTTT. The V gene is TRBV6-6, the J gene TRBJ1-1; the D is unclear. Trimming stripped 5 bases from V and 0 bases from J, with 10 bases between. Germline CDR1 MNHNY, CDR2 SVGAGI (reference sequence). The CDR3 is made up of 14 amino acids.